This TCR beta chain emerged from a study of tumor-infiltrating lymphocytes in localized non-small cell lung cancer. The study's findings and limits: Technical variation could not be separated from intratumor heterogeneity here. Only some patients had TCR sequencing, depending on available tissue.

In its sample, this clone was seen a few times. The antigen is undetermined. Looked up from germline, CDR1 is MNHEY and CDR2 is SVGAGI. This CDR3 is 16 amino acids long. V trimming: 2 bases; J trimming: 7 bases; junction bases outside the gene matches: 8. Only in-frame clones appear in the TCRdb table, and some are missing; sequencing was by immunoSEQ multiplex PCR. The sample records more than 9,000 clones, 55% to 80% being singletons. The sequencing input was lung tumor tissue. The sequence came from a human donor with non-small cell lung cancer. V and J are TRBV6-5 and TRBJ1-2; 12 nucleotides match TRBD1. This CDR3 reads CASSYGGTGGVFGYTF. CDR3 in DNA: TGTGCCAGCAGTTACGGGGGGACAGGGGGCGTTTTTGGCTACACCTTC.